The clone carrying this T cell receptor (beta chain) was seen just once. Its antigen is undetermined. These data originate in a study of cytomegalovirus exposure and HLA in healthy donors. Study context: Of the donors genotyped, several hundred in all, about 80% fell in the Caucasian-associated ancestry cluster. Study outcomes and limitations: Prior analysis indicated that the majority of TCR beta V segments exhibited productivity approximately 87% or approximately 30% of the time. Later analysis identified a missense DCLRE1C variant that was linked to TCR beta V- and J-gene trimming. Both high specificity and high sensitivity reportedly marked the classifier's diagnosis of cytomegalovirus status.

CDR1 is MDHEN, CDR2 SYDVKM, per germline. The CDR3 loop spans 15 amino acids. V shed 8 bases and J shed 2 bases, with 16 bases lying between them. The PCR was carried out with 60 Vbeta primers and 13 Jbeta primers. Sequenced by immunoSEQ multiplex PCR; TCRdb stores in-frame clones only, minus some. The sample records roughly 120,000 clones, around 75% being singletons. The source is a man in his fifties or sixties in good health and CMV-seropositive. The specimen was PBMCs. The chain is built from TRBV28 and TRBJ1-5; TRBD1 might be the D (5 bases). In DNA, the CDR3 is TGTGCCAGCCAGGGTCAGTTGATGGGCAATCAGCCCCAGCATTTT. Translated, it gives CASQGQLMGNQPQHF.